The sequence of this T cell receptor beta chain was determined in a study of T cell responses to AZD1222 COVID-19 vaccine. General observations from the study: Donors, mostly white British, included more females; clonal diversity was possibly underestimated. Baseline seropositives among AZD1222 recipients totaled only five or six. Spike regions recognized by vaccine-associated CD4 TCRs spanned the protein, led by 160-218 and 743-854.

Notes on this clone: The antigen is unknown.

Second-dose intervals near 4 or 12 weeks were combined. The assay was immunoSEQ multiplex PCR, and TCRdb's table has in-frame clones only and misses some. In the table there are approximately 130,000 clones, approximately 80% of which are singletons. Germline values: CDR1 MNHEY, CDR2 SVGEGT. Trimming took off 4 bases at V and 2 bases at J, with 8 bases between the two ends. This CDR3 spans 13 amino acids. The sample was peripheral blood, taken 28 days after the second AZD1222 dose. V is TRBV6-2 or TRBV6-3 and J is TRBJ1-2, with a weak D call TRBD1 (5 bases). This clonotype was sampled from an adult who received the AZD1222 COVID-19 vaccine. This CDR3 reads CASSWDPNYGYTF. In DNA form, the CDR3 reads TGTGCCAGCAGTTGGGACCCCAACTATGGCTACACCTTC.